Detailed here is one T cell receptor beta chain. Its antigen is as yet unknown. This entry belongs to a study of identical twins. V lost 1 base to trimming and J lost 4 bases; unmatched junction nucleotides: 4. CDR1 is SGHDN and CDR2 is FVKESK in the germline V gene. The CDR3 has 14 residues. Findings and limits, study-wide: Monozygotic twins shared more out-of-frame TCR alpha than recombination models predicted.

TCRdb re-analysed the 5' RACE reads in MiXCR, keeping a single row per CDR3 protein. The table has under 900,000 distinct CDR3 sequences, 10% to 15% seen once. The sample was also reused in another study, on yellow fever vaccine responses in identical twins.

This TCR was sampled from a woman aged 18-29 years in good health. The specimen sequenced was PBMCs. This sequence joins TRBV14 and TRBJ2-7; 7 nucleotides agree with TRBD1. DNA of the CDR3: TGTGCCAGCAGCCAAGCATGGGGACAGTACGAGCAGTACTTC. Amino acids: CASSQAWGQYEQYF.